The present T cell receptor beta chain was sequenced within a study of OX40 agonist ivuxolimab in advanced cancers. Turning to the study itself: Administration of intravenous ivuxolimab to patients occurred every 2 weeks at 0.01 to 10 mg/kg.

There are 13 residues in the CDR3. The V end was cut by 3 bases, the J end by 4 bases, with 11 bases between. Per germline, CDR1 SGHRS and CDR2 YFSETQ. Assay used: immunoSEQ multiplex PCR; TCRdb lists only in-frame clones, some missing. The data hold 55,000 to 80,000 clones, with roughly 90% observed a single time. This clone was detected only once. This sequence was found in an adult with an advanced solid tumor such as melanoma, head and neck, liver or kidney cancer. The J gene is TRBJ2-7, the V gene TRBV5-1, with D possibly being TRBD2 (6 bases). Sequenced material: CD4+ or CD8+ T cells sorted from blood, taken in a trial of the OX40 agonist ivuxolimab. Written as DNA, the CDR3 is TGCGCCAGCAGCTCCGACGGACTATACGAGCAGTACTTC. Translated: CASSSDGLYEQYF.